The TCR beta chain under discussion was sequenced for a study of post-analysis software for immune sequencing data. Points from the study as a whole: Controls had lower frequencies than patients of four or five TRBV segments, which included TRBV5-6, TRBV5-1 and TRBV20-1.

This clonotype was counted once. As yet, its antigen is unknown. CDR3 size: 17 residues. V shed 5 bases and J 5 bases; nucleotides not matched to a gene: 13. Germline values: CDR1 SGHTA, CDR2 FQGNSA. Every TCR beta cDNA library bore unique molecular identifiers. Starting from around 0.96 to 9.9 million T cells, the study yielded roughly 0.5 million cDNA molecules. TCRdb itself ran the PCR reads through MiXCR, one entry per CDR3 protein. This sample carries approximately 690,000 distinct CDR3 sequences, 55% to 60% of them seen once, and the ten largest clones take approximately 10%. The receptor's source is a girl aged 2 to 9 with multiple sclerosis. Material: blood. The chain is built from TRBV7-2 and TRBJ1-5; 9 nucleotides match TRBD1. The DNA of the CDR3 is TGTGCCAGCAGCCCTTCGACCGGGACAGGGTGGGATCAGCCCCAGCATTTT. This codes for CASSPSTGTGWDQPQHF.